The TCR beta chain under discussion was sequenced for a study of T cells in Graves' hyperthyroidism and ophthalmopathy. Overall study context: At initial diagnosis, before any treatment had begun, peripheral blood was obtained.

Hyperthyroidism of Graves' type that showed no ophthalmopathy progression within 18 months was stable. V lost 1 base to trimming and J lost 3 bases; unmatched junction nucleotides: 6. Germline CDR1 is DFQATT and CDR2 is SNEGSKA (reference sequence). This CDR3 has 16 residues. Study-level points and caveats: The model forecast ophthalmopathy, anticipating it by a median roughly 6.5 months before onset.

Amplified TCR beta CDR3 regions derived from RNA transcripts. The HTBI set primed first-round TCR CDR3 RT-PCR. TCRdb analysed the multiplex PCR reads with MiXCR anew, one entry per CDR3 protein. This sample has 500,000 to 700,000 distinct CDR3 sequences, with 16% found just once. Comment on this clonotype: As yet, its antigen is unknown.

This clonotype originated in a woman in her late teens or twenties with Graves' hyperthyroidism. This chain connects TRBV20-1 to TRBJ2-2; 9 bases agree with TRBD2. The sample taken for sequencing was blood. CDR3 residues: CSARAASGAYTGELFF. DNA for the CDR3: TGCAGTGCTAGAGCCGCTAGCGGGGCATACACCGGGGAGCTGTTTTTT.